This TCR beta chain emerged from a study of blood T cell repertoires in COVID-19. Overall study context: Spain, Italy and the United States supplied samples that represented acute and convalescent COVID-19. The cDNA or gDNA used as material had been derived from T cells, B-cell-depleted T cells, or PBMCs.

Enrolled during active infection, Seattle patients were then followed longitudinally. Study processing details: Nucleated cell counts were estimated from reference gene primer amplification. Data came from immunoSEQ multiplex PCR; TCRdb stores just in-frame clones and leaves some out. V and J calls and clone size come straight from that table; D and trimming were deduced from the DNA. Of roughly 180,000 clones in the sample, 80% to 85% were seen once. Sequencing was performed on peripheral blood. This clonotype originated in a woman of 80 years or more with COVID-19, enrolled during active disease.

The DNA for the CDR3 is TGTGCCAGCAGCCTACTAGCGGGCTCCTACAATGAGCAGTTCTTC. Encoded protein: CASSLLAGSYNEQFF. This chain uses TRBV7-2 with TRBJ2-1, with 9 positions matching TRBD2. Trimming removed 5 bases from V and 0 bases from J; junction bases left unmatched: 2. Looked up from germline, CDR1 is SGHTA and CDR2 is FQGNSA. The CDR3 runs 15 residues. Variable domain in full (rest from reference TRBV7-2 and TRBJ2-1): GAGVSQSPSNKVTEKGKDVELRCDPISGHTALYWYRQSLGQGLEFLIYFQGNSAPDKSGLPSDRFSAERTGGSVSTLTIQRTQQEDSAVYLCASSLLAGSYNEQFFGPGTRLTVL.